This T cell receptor beta chain was retrieved from a study of blood T cell repertoires in COVID-19. Study as a whole: Sources were T cells, B-cell-depleted T cells, or PBMCs; the material itself was cDNA or gDNA.

CDR1 and CDR2 from the germline V gene are SEHNR and FQNEAQ (reference sequence). Trimming pared 1 base from V and 3 bases from J, leaving 4 bases between. CDR3 size: 12 residues. In the authors' workflow: It was from reference gene primer amplification that nucleated cell counts were estimated. Generated by immunoSEQ multiplex PCR, the TCRdb table keeps only in-frame clones and is missing some. That table gives V, J and clone size, and the DNA gave D and trimming. This sample has over 200,000 clones, with roughly 80% found just once. V usage is TRBV7-9 and J usage is TRBJ2-7; D is ambiguous. The receptor's source is a man aged 50-60 years with active or convalescent COVID-19. The sequencing sample was made of peripheral blood. CDR3 sequence: CASSLESYEQYF. The CDR3 DNA follows: TGTGCCAGCAGCTTAGAGAGCTACGAGCAGTACTTC.